Sequencing of this T cell receptor (beta chain) was carried out in a study of blood T cells in healthy people across ages. For the study at large: Per two T cells, about one barcoded beta molecule was captured through template switching.

Primed by a sample-barcoded 5' primer and a J-beta primer mix, a second PCR proceeded for roughly 6 to 12 cycles. Each TCR beta cDNA got a 12-nucleotide random molecular identifier. MiXCR was run by TCRdb on the 5' RACE reads, yielding one entry per CDR3 protein. Found here are some 750,000 distinct CDR3 sequences, about 20% of them singletons; the top ten hold roughly a fifth. Total RNA was extracted at no less than 5 micrograms per sample. The CDR3 runs 13 residues. Trimming pared 6 bases from V and 5 bases from J, leaving 13 bases between. This clonotype was counted a few times. The J gene is TRBJ2-5, the V gene TRBV12-3 or TRBV12-4, with D maybe TRBD1 (6 bases). The TCR originated in a man aged 70 or older in good health. The material sequenced was blood. In DNA, the CDR3 is TGTGCCAGCAGGTTTACAGGGAAGGAGACCCAGTACTTC. This sequence encodes CASRFTGKETQYF.